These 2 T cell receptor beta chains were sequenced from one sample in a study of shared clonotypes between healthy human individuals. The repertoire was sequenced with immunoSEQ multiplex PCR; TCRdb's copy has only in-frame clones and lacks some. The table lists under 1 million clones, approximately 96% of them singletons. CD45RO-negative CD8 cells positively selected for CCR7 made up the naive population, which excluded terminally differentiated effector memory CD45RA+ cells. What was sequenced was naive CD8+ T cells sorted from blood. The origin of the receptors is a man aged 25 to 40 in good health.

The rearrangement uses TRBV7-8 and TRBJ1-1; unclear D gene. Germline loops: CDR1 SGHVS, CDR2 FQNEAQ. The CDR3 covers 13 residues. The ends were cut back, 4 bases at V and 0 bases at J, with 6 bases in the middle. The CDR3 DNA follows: TGTGCCAGCAGCTCCGGGATGAACACTGAAGCTTTCTTT. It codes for CASSSGMNTEAFF.

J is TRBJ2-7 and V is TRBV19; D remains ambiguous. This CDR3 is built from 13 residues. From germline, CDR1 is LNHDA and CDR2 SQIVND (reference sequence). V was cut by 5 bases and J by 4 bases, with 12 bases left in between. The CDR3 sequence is CASSAGPSYEQYF. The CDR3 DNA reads TGTGCCAGTAGTGCCGGGCCCTCTTACGAGCAGTACTTC. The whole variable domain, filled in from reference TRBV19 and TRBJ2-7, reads DGGITQSPKYLFRKEGQNVTLSCEQNLNHDAMYWYRQDPGQGLRLIYYSQIVNDFQKGDIAEGYSVSREKKESFPLTVTSAQKNPTAFYLCASSAGPSYEQYFGPGTRLTVT.